This TCR beta chain was captured by sequencing in a study of CD8+CD57+ T cells in acquired aplastic anemia. As for the study in general: 3.2 ug was the average amount of DNA from sorted CD4+ and CD8+ cells.

The template used for profiling TCR beta VDJ and CDR3 was genomic DNA. TCRdb re-derived calls from the reads in MiXCR, one entry per CDR3 protein. The top ten clones hold about 2.5% of a sample with 120,000 or so distinct CDR3 sequences, about half of them seen once. Points on this clonotype: The target antigen is unknown.

Study-wide points: Roughly 30 was the count of CD8+ CDR3 sequences that patients shared with controls. Patients and controls were not found to differ significantly in CD8+ Simpson's diversity.

The sequenced sample consisted of sorted CD4+, CD8+, or CD8+CD57+ T cells (not recorded which) from PBMCs. This TCR came from a human donor in good health, serving as a control.

In nucleotides, the CDR3 is TGCGCCAGCAGTGAAGAGGGGGATCCTGGAAACACCATATATTTT. Encoded protein: CASSEEGDPGNTIYF. The chain links TRBV10-1 to TRBJ1-3; TRBD1 is a possible D gene (6 bases). Germline values: CDR1 WNHNN, CDR2 SYGVQD (reference sequence). Trimming pared 3 bases from V and 2 bases from J, leaving 11 bases between. This CDR3 is built from 15 residues.